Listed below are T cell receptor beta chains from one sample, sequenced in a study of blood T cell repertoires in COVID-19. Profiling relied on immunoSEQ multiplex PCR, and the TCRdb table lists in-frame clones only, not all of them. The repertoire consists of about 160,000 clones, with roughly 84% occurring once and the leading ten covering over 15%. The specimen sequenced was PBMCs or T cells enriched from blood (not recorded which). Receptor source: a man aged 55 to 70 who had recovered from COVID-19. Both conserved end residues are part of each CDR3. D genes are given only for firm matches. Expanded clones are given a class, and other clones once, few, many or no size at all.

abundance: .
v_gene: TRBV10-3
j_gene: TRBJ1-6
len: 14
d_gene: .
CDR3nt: TGTGCCATCACCGCCGGGTCTAAAAATTCACCCCTCCACTTT
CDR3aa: CAITAGSKNSPLHF

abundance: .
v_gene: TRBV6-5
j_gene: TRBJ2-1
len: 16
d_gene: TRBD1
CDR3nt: TGTGCCAGCAGTTACTCCGGGACAGACGTATCCAATGAGCAGTTCTTC
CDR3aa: CASSYSGTDVSNEQFF

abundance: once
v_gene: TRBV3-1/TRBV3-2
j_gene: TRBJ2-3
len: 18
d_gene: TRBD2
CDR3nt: TGTGCCAGCAGCCAACTTGTGACGGGGGGGCAGGATGAAGATACGCAGTATTTT
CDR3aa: CASSQLVTGGQDEDTQYF

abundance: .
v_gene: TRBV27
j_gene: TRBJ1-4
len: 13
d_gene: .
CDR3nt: TGTGCCAGCAGTTTGCGGGGGTATGAAAAACTGTTTTTT
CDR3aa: CASSLRGYEKLFF

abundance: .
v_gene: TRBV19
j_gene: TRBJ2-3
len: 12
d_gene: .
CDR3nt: TGTGCCAGTAGTATAGGCGGAGATACGCAGTATTTT
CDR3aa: CASSIGGDTQYF

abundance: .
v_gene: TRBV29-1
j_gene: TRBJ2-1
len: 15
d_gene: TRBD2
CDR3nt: TGCAGCGTTGTCGTATTGGCTAGCGGGAGAAATGAGCAGTTCTTC
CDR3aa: CSVVVLASGRNEQFF

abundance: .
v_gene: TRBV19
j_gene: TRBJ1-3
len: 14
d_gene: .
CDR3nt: TGTGCCAGTAGTACGACAAAAAACGGAAACACCATATATTTT
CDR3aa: CASSTTKNGNTIYF

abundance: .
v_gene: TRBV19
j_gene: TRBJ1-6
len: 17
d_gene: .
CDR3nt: TGTGCCAGTAGCCTCCTTCCCCTCAACAGTAGGAATTCACCCCTCCACTTT
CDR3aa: CASSLLPLNSRNSPLHF

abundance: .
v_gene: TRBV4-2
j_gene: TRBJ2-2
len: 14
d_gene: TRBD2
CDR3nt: TGTGCCAGCAGCCGGACTAGCACCACCGGGGAGCTGTTTTTT
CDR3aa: CASSRTSTTGELFF

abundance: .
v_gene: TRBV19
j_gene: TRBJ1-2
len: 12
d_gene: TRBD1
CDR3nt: TGTGCCAGTAGTAAGGGGGCGCGGGGCTACACCTTC
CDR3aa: CASSKGARGYTF

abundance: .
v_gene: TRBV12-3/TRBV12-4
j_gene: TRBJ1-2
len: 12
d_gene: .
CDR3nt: TGTGCCAGCAGCCACAGTCTCTTTGGCTACACCTTC
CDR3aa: CASSHSLFGYTF

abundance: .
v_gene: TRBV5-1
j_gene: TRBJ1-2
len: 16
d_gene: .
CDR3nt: TGCGCCAGCAGCTTGGATAAACGGGGAAACGTCTATGGCTACACCTTC
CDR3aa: CASSLDKRGNVYGYTF

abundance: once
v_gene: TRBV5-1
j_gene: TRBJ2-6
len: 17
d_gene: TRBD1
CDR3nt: TGCGCCAGCAGCTGGACAGGGACGTCCTCTGGGGCCAACGTCCTGACTTTC
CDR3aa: CASSWTGTSSGANVLTF

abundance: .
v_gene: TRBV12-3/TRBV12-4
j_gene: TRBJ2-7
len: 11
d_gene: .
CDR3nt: TGTGCCAGCAGTTTAGGTCGGGACAATTACTTC
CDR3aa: CASSLGRDNYF

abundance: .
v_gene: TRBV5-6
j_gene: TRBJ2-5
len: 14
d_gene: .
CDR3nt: TGTGCCAGCAGCTGGGTTGGGGGGTCTGAGACCCAGTACTTC
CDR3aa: CASSWVGGSETQYF

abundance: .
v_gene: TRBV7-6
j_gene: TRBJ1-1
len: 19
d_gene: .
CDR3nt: TGTGCCAGCAGCTTAGCGTCGGGGGGGTTAGCCCAAATGAACACTGAAGCTTTCTTT
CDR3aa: CASSLASGGLAQMNTEAFF

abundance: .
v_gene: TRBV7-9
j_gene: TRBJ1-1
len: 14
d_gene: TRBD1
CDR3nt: TGTGCCAGCAGCTCGGACAGGGACGGCGCTGAAGCTTTCTTT
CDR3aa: CASSSDRDGAEAFF

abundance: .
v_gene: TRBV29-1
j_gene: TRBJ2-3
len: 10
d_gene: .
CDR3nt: TGCAGCGTTGGGCAGGGTACGCAGTATTTT
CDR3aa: CSVGQGTQYF

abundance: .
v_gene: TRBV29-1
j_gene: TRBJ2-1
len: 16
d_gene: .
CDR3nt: TGCAGCGTTGAGGGGGCGGTTGAGGTGACAAAGAATGAGCAGTTCTTC
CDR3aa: CSVEGAVEVTKNEQFF

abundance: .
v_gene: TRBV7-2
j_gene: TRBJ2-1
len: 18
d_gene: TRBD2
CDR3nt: TGTGCCAGCAGCTTAGATCCGGGACTAGCGGGGCTAAACAATGAGCAGTTCTTC
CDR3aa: CASSLDPGLAGLNNEQFF

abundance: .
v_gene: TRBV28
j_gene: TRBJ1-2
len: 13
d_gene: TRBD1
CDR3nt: TGTGCTCATTCGACAGGGCTGGATCATGGCTACACCTTC
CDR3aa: CAHSTGLDHGYTF

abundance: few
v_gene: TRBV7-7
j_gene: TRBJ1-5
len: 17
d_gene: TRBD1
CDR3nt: TGTGCCAGCAGACAGGACTCGTTGACAGGGGGTAGTCAGCCCCAGCATTTT
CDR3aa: CASRQDSLTGGSQPQHF

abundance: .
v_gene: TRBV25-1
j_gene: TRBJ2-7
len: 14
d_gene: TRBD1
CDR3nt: TGTGCCAGCAGTGCCTGGACAGGGCTAGGCGAGCAGTACTTC
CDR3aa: CASSAWTGLGEQYF

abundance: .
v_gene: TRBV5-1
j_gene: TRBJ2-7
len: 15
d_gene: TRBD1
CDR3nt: TGCGCCAGCAGCTTGTGGACAGGGCAGTCCTACGAGCAGTACTTC
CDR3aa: CASSLWTGQSYEQYF

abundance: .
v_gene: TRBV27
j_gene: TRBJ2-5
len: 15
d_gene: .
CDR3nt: TGTGCCAGCAGCCCTCAGGGCAGGGGGACTGAGACCCAGTACTTC
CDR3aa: CASSPQGRGTETQYF

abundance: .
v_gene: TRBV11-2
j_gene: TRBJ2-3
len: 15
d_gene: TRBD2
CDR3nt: TGTGCCAGCAGCCGTAGCGGGAGTCAGACAGATACGCAGTATTTT
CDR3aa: CASSRSGSQTDTQYF

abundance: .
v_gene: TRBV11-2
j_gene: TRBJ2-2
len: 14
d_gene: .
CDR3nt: TGTGCCAGCAGCTTTGCCAGGGTAACCGGGGAGCTGTTTTTT
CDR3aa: CASSFARVTGELFF

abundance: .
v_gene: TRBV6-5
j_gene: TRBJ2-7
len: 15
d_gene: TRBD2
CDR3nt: TGTGCCAGCAGCAGCGGACTAGCGGGATCCTACGAGCAGTACTTC
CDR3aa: CASSSGLAGSYEQYF

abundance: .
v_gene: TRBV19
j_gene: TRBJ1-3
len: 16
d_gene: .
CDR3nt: TGTGCCAGTTCCCCTAACGACGGGGTGAAAGGAAACACCATATATTTT
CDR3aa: CASSPNDGVKGNTIYF

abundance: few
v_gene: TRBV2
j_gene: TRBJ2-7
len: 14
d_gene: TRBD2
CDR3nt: TGTGCCAGCAGCTGGACTAGCGGTTCCTACGAGCAGTACTTC
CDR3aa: CASSWTSGSYEQYF

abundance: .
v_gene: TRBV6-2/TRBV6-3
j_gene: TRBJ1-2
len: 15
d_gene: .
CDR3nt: TGTGCCAGCAGTGATGCGGTAGGAGGGGCTTATGGCTACACCTTC
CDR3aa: CASSDAVGGAYGYTF

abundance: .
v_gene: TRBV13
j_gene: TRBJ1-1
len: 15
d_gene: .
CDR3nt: TGTGCCAGCAGCTTAAGGAGGGGAACGAACACTGAAGCTTTCTTT
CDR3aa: CASSLRRGTNTEAFF

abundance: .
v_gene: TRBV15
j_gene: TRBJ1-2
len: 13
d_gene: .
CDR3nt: TGTGCCACCAGCGGGCAGGGGCTCTATGGCTACACCTTC
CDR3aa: CATSGQGLYGYTF

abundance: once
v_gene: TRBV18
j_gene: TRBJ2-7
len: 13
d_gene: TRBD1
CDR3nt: TGTGCCAGCTCACTATCAGGGGGCTACGAGCAGTACTTC
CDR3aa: CASSLSGGYEQYF

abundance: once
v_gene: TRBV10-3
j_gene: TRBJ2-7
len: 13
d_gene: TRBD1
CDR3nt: TGTGCCATCAGCCGGGACAGGGAGTACGAGCAGTACTTC
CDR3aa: CAISRDREYEQYF

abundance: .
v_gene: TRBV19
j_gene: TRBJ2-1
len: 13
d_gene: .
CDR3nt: TGTGCCAGTAGTCTACTACAGGGCAATGAGCAGTTCTTC
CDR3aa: CASSLLQGNEQFF

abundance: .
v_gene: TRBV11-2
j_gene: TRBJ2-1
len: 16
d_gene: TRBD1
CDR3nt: TGTGCCAGCAGCTTCCTACGACAGGGCTCCTACAATGAGCAGTTCTTC
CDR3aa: CASSFLRQGSYNEQFF

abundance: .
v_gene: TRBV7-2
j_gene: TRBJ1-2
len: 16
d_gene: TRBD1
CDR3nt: TGTGCCAGCAGGCTTCAGTTTTCAGGGGGGATCTATGGCTACACCTTC
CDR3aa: CASRLQFSGGIYGYTF

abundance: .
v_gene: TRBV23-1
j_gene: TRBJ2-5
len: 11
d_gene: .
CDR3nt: TGCGCCAGCAGTAATATAGAGACCCAGTACTTC
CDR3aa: CASSNIETQYF

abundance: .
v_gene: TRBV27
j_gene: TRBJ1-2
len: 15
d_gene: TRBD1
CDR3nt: TGTGCCAGCAGTACATACAGGGGTAACTTTAATGGCTACACCTTC
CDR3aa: CASSTYRGNFNGYTF

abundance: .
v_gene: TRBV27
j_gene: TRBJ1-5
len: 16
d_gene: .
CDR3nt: TGTGCCAGCAGTTTAAGCTACAGGTCATTCAATCAGCCCCAGCATTTT
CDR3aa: CASSLSYRSFNQPQHF

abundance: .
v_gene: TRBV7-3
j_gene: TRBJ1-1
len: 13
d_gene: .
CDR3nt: TGTGCCAGCAGCTTAACCCACGGCGGTGAAGCTTTCTTT
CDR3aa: CASSLTHGGEAFF

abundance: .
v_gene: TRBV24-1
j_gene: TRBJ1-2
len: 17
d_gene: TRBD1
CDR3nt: TGTGCCACCAGTGATCCTACTTCGACAGGGTGGAACTATGGCTACACCTTC
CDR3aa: CATSDPTSTGWNYGYTF

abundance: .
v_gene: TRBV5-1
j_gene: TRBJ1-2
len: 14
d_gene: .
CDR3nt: TGCGCCACCGCCTCGGGGGAGGCCTCCTATGGCTACACCTTC
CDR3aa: CATASGEASYGYTF

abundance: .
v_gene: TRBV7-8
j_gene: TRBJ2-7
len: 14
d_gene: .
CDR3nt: TGTGCCAGCAGCTTTTCAGACAGGTCCTACGAGCAGTACTTC
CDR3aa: CASSFSDRSYEQYF

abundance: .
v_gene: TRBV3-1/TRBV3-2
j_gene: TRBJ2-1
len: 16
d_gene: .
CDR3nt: TGTGCCAGCAGCCCCTACCGCGGGGTATCCTACAATGAGCAGTTCTTC
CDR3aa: CASSPYRGVSYNEQFF

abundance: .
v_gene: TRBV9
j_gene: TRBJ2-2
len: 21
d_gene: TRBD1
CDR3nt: TGTGCCAGCAGCGCCCCGGCGCCGGGACAGGGGGAGTCTAGGAACACCGGGGAGCTGTTTTTT
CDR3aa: CASSAPAPGQGESRNTGELFF

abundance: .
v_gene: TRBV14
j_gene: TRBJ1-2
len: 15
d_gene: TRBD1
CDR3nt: TGTGCCAGCACCAAGACTCAGGGGGCGTACGATGGCTACACCTTC
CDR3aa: CASTKTQGAYDGYTF

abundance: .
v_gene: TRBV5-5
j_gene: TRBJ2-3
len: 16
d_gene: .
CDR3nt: TGTGCCAGCAGCTTGGACGACCGGGGTGGCGCAGATACGCAGTATTTT
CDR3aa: CASSLDDRGGADTQYF

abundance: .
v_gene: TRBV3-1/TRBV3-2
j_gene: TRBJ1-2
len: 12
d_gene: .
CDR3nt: TGTGCCAGCAGCCAAGACGAGGATGGCTACACCTTC
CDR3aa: CASSQDEDGYTF

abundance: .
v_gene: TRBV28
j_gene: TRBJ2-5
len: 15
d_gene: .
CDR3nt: TGTGCCAGCAGTGGCCGGGACAAAGTAAGCGAGACCCAGTACTTC
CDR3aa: CASSGRDKVSETQYF

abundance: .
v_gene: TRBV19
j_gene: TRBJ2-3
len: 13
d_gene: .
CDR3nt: TGTGCCAGTAGTAATCGAGACACAGATACGCAGTATTTT
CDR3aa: CASSNRDTDTQYF

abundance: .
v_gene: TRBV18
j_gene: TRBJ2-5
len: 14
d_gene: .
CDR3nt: TGTGCCAGCTCCCCCGGTCGGTTTCGGGAGACCCAGTACTTC
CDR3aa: CASSPGRFRETQYF

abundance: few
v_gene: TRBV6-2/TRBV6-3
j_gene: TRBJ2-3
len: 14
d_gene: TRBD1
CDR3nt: TGTGCCAGCAGTTTCCGGGACAGCGCAGATACGCAGTATTTT
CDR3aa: CASSFRDSADTQYF

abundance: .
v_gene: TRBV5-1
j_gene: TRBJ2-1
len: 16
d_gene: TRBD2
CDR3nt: TGCGCCAGCAGCTTGATGGGGGCGGGAGGCTTCAATGAGCAGTTCTTC
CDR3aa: CASSLMGAGGFNEQFF